The entry that follows covers one T cell receptor beta chain sequence. The sample is drawn from a study of blood T cell repertoires in COVID-19. J gave up 0 bases and V 1 base, and 2 bases lay outside the gene matches. The CDR3 runs to 15 residues. Germline CDR1 SSHAT, CDR2 FNYEAQ (reference sequence). Using immunoSEQ multiplex PCR, the repertoire was profiled, and TCRdb retains in-frame clones only, with some absent. This table holds over 200,000 clones, approximately 84% found once. V is TRBV7-7 and J is TRBJ2-7; 8 bases agree with TRBD1. The clonotype was recovered from a woman in her forties or fifties with active or convalescent COVID-19. Specimen: peripheral blood. The CDR3: CASSLGQGSSYEQYF. The CDR3 DNA reads as TGTGCCAGCAGCTTAGGACAGGGGAGCTCCTACGAGCAGTACTTC.